Presented here are 17 T cell receptor beta chains from one specimen sequenced in a study of T cell responses to AZD1222 COVID-19 vaccine. TCRdb keeps only in-frame clones here, not all; method: immunoSEQ multiplex PCR. The table records under 130,000 clones, nearly 90% of them present only once. Sequencing was performed on peripheral blood, taken 28 days after the second AZD1222 dose. These receptors all come from an adult who received the AZD1222 COVID-19 vaccine.

The CDR3 nucleotides are TGTGCCAGCCTCAGACAGGGCGATGGCTACGAGCAGTACTTC. It translates to CASLRQGDGYEQYF. The rearrangement links TRBV5-6 to TRBJ2-7, with TRBD1 matching over 7 bases. Trimming took 7 bases from V and 3 from J; bases not matched to a gene: 10. From germline, CDR1 is SGHDT and CDR2 YYEEEE. CDR3 length: 14 amino acids.

V gene TRBV27 combines with J gene TRBJ1-2, with a weak D call TRBD1 (5 bases). Between the trimmed V and J ends, which lost 0 bases and 4 bases, there was a span of 18 bases. The CDR3 extends over 17 amino acids. From germline, CDR1 is MNHEY and CDR2 SMNVEV (reference sequence). CDR3 DNA: TGTGCCAGCAGTTTATCCACGGTCCGAGGGGCCTCCTATGGCTACACCTTC. Translated: CASSLSTVRGASYGYTF.

The chain is built from TRBV29-1 and TRBJ2-4; the D gene is possibly TRBD1 (5 bases). Trimming cost V 7 bases and J 6 bases, with 7 bases left between them. The length of the CDR3 is 10 residues. CDR1 is SQVTM and CDR2 is ANQGSEA in the germline V gene. Written as DNA, the CDR3 is TGCAGCGGACAGAGAAACATTCAGTACTTC. This translates into CSGQRNIQYF.

V is TRBV18 and J is TRBJ2-7; D is unclear. Trimming stripped 5 bases from V and 2 bases from J, with 13 bases between. Germline V gene data show CDR1 as KGHSH and CDR2 as LQKENI. The CDR3 consists of 14 residues. For the CDR3, the DNA is TGTGCCAGCTCAAAAACCTCGACCGCCTACGAGCAGTACTTC. It is translated as CASSKTSTAYEQYF.

The V gene is TRBV6-5, the J gene TRBJ1-2; D is ambiguous. The V gene's germline CDR1 is MNHEY and CDR2 SVGAGI. This CDR3 spans 13 amino acids. V was pared by 4 bases and J by 8 bases, with 14 bases between. CDR3 amino acids: CASSLRTGWGYTF. In DNA form, the CDR3 reads TGTGCCAGCAGTTTACGGACTGGGTGGGGCTACACCTTC.

The rearrangement joins TRBV27 to TRBJ2-5, with 8 bases identical to TRBD1. Germline values: CDR1 MNHEY, CDR2 SMNVEV (reference sequence). V was clipped by 6 bases and J by 5 bases; unmatched bases: 8. The CDR3 totals 14 residues. Written as DNA, the CDR3 is TGTGCCAGCAGACCCGGACAGGGCGACGAGACCCAGTACTTC. Its protein product is CASRPGQGDETQYF.

This CDR3 is CASSLYFRGTEAFF. DNA of the CDR3: TGTGCCAGCAGCTTATATTTCCGAGGGACTGAAGCTTTCTTT. The chain combines TRBV7-2 with TRBJ1-1; D is unclear. The CDR3 is made up of 14 amino acids. Trimming took 2 bases from V and 5 from J, leaving 12 bases between them. CDR1 and CDR2 from the germline V gene are SGHTA and FQGNSA.

The V gene is TRBV14, the J gene TRBJ2-1; 7 bases agree with TRBD2. CDR1 and CDR2 from the germline V gene are SGHDN and FVKESK. The CDR3 length is 13 residues. The V gene end was trimmed by 2 bases and the J gene end by 13 bases; junction bases not matched to a gene: 8. The CDR3 reads CASSQTAGTIQFF. DNA of the CDR3: TGTGCCAGCAGCCAAACGGCAGGGACTATTCAGTTCTTC.

The chain employs TRBV28 and TRBJ2-7; D unresolved. This CDR3 region has 13 residues. CDR1 is MDHEN and CDR2 is SYDVKM in the germline V gene. V shed 3 bases and J shed 2 bases, with 8 bases lying between them. In DNA, the CDR3 is TGTGCCAGCAGTTTCACACCCACCTACGAGCAGTACTTC. It is translated as CASSFTPTYEQYF.

The chain joins TRBV29-1 to TRBJ2-7, with 12 bases lining up with TRBD2. The junction had 6 bases not matched to a gene; V was cut back by 7 bases and J by 5 bases. This CDR3 comprises 13 residues. Germline V lookup: CDR1 SQVTM, CDR2 ANQGSEA. The CDR3 coding sequence is TGCAGCGGGGCTAGCGGGAGGGACCACGAGCAGTACTTC. Its protein is CSGASGRDHEQYF.

This chain uses TRBV15 with TRBJ1-4; D gene unclear. CDR1 and CDR2 from the germline V gene are LNHNV and YYDKDF (reference sequence). The CDR3 spans 14 residues. Trimming removed 5 bases from V and 5 bases from J, with 12 bases in between. For the CDR3, the DNA is TGTGCCACCAGCTCCCGTGGGCTCAATGAAAAACTGTTTTTT. This gives the protein CATSSRGLNEKLFF.

This chain joins TRBV24-1 and TRBJ2-7, with D tentatively TRBD1 or TRBD2 (5 bases each). Germline loops: CDR1 KGHDR, CDR2 SFDVKD. The CDR3 runs 14 residues. V lost 1 base to trimming and J lost 6 bases, with 12 bases between them. The CDR3 reads CATSDFGDPSEQYF. The CDR3, as DNA: TGTGCCACCAGTGATTTTGGGGACCCCAGCGAGCAGTACTTC.

The gene calls are TRBV30 and TRBJ1-2; unclear D gene. V was shortened by 0 bases and J by 8 bases, with 13 bases between the two germline ends. This CDR3 is 13 amino acids long. Germline CDR1 and CDR2: GTSNPN and SVGIG (reference sequence). The CDR3: CAWSVLGNGGYTF. The CDR3 DNA is TGTGCCTGGAGTGTATTAGGGAATGGGGGCTACACCTTC.

J is TRBJ2-2 and V is TRBV5-1, with 10 bases that match TRBD1. Germline assignment: CDR1 SGHRS and CDR2 YFSETQ. This CDR3 contains 15 residues. V trimming: 5 bases; J trimming: 5 bases; junction bases outside the gene matches: 6. CDR3 amino acids: CASRPGTGATGELFF. For the CDR3, the DNA is TGCGCCAGCAGACCCGGGACAGGGGCTACCGGGGAGCTGTTTTTT. Full variable domain (remainder filled in from reference TRBV5-1 and TRBJ2-2): KAGVTQTPRYLIKTRGQQVTLSCSPISGHRSVSWYQQTPGQGLQFLFEYFSETQRNKGNFPGRFSGRQFSNSRSEMNVSTLELGDSALYLCASRPGTGATGELFFGEGSRLTVL.

V is TRBV18 and J is TRBJ2-3; weak D call: TRBD2 (5 bases). This CDR3 has 14 residues. Germline V gene sequence: CDR1 KGHSH, CDR2 LQKENI. Trimming left V 5 bases short and J 1 base short, with 10 bases between. This CDR3 reads CASSTFSGTDTQYF. The CDR3 region has the DNA TGTGCCAGCTCAACATTTAGCGGCACAGATACGCAGTATTTT.

The rearrangement joins TRBV7-2 to TRBJ2-2; D is uncertain. The CDR3 sequence is 15 residues long. With 6 bases removed from V and 4 bases from J, the gap between germline ends came to 15 bases. The germline V gene encodes CDR1 SGHTA and CDR2 FQGNSA. CDR3: CASRLGGVGTGELFF. Here the CDR3 DNA reads TGTGCCAGCAGACTGGGTGGCGTGGGCACCGGGGAGCTGTTTTTT.

In its sample, this clone was seen once. J is TRBJ2-5 and V is TRBV3-1 (or the pseudogene TRBV3-2); 9 bases align to TRBD2. The germline V gene encodes CDR1 LGHDT and CDR2 YNNKEL (reference sequence). This CDR3 has 14 amino acids. V was clipped by 1 base and J by 7 bases; unmatched bases: 4. The CDR3 sequence: CASSQGTSAGTQYF. The CDR3 nucleotides read TGTGCCAGCAGCCAAGGGACTAGCGCTGGGACCCAGTACTTC.